This paragraph covers one TCR beta chain sequence. As yet, its antigen is unknown. Treatment defined: some 20 received Ad26.COV2.S at low or high dose, single or two shots; several received placebo; per-sample allocation not given. All samples were drawn on day 63, counting from the first vaccine or placebo injection. The donor's status was that of an adult aged 18-55 years in Boston. In the vaccine, an Ad26 vector expressed the SARS-CoV-2 spike of the Wuhan strain. The protocol was immunoSEQ multiplex PCR, while the TCRdb copy is restricted to in-frame clones and leaves out a portion. The sample has around 320,000 clones, about nine tenths seen once; the top ten hold roughly 3.2%. These data belong to a study of Ad26.COV2.S vaccination and SARS-CoV-2 variants. Across the study: In the study, Ad26.COV2.S was injected intramuscularly once, or twice 56 days apart.

Study-level findings and limits: Substantial response breadth was reportedly seen for spike-specific CD8+ and CD4+ T cells after vaccination.

This CDR3 is built from 16 residues. The V gene end was trimmed by 0 bases and the J gene end by 2 bases; junction bases not matched to a gene: 4. Germline loops: CDR1 MNHEY, CDR2 SMNVEV (reference sequence). The chain combines TRBV27 with TRBJ2-1; 7 positions match TRBD1. The sequence was collected from a person between 18 and 60 years old who received the Ad26.COV2.S COVID-19 vaccine or a placebo. Sequences were derived from peripheral blood, sampled in a trial of Ad26.COV2.S vaccine versus placebo. This CDR3 reads CASSLSGTGAYNEQFF. CDR3 nucleotides: TGTGCCAGCAGTTTATCGGGCACAGGGGCCTACAATGAGCAGTTCTTC.